This TCR beta chain was sequenced during a study of blood T cells in healthy people across ages. Study findings and constraints: A roughly linear age-dependent decrease characterized TCR beta diversity per million T cells.

This clonotype has only a few counts. What it binds is unknown. Unmatched junction bases numbered 15, after V lost 4 bases and J lost 5 bases. Germline assignment: CDR1 SGHDN and CDR2 FVKESK. The CDR3 runs 18 residues. A J-beta primer mix and a sample-barcoded 5' primer were used in a second PCR of roughly 6 to 12 cycles. TCRdb processed the 5' RACE reads anew with MiXCR; each CDR3 protein has one entry. The data contain around 620,000 distinct CDR3 sequences, roughly 28% of them singletons. The gene calls are TRBV14 and TRBJ2-5; 11 nucleotides match TRBD2. This sequence was found in a woman between 70 and 85 years old in good health. Sequencing used blood. CDR3 in DNA: TGTGCCAGCAGCCCCCAGAGGAGGACTAGCGGGTTTACCGAGACCCAGTACTTC. Its protein product is CASSPQRRTSGFTETQYF.